This T cell receptor (beta chain) derives from a study of CD8 T cells in Susac syndrome. V lost 7 bases to trimming and J lost 4 bases, with 13 bases between them. The CDR3 is made up of 13 amino acids. CDR1 and CDR2 (germline): SNHLY, FYNNEI. An amount of RNA that ranged from roughly 0.5 to 1 ug was reverse transcribed with random hexamers. Amplification of TCR beta CDR3 by immunoSEQ multiplex PCR spanned 54 Vbeta and 13 Jbeta. One entry per CDR3 protein, called by TCRdb with MiXCR from the immunoSEQ multiplex PCR reads. The table records under 350,000 distinct CDR3 sequences, about 90% of them present only once. Study-wide points: The study conceded that its TCR sequencing and HLA analysis involved relatively few individuals.

Sequencing of TCR beta was carried out in blood CD8+ and CD4+ T cells. The patients serving as multiple sclerosis controls were treatment-naive. They had stable or active relapsing-remitting disease and fulfilled revised McDonald criteria. This clonotype was observed a single time. Its antigen is unidentified. The V gene is TRBV2, the J gene TRBJ1-2; D is possibly TRBD1 (5 bases). The sequenced sample consisted of CD4+ T cells from PBMCs. This receptor was obtained from a human donor with multiple sclerosis. The chain's CDR3 is CASMPTGVYGYTF. CDR3 nucleotide sequence: TGTGCCAGCATGCCCACGGGGGTCTATGGCTACACCTTC.